This T cell receptor beta chain was retrieved from a study of a mutant IDH1 vaccine in newly diagnosed glioma. Germline V CDR1 and CDR2: KGHSH, LQKENI. The CDR3 has 10 amino acids. Trimming removed 3 bases at V and 13 bases at J, with 8 bases between. Profiled with immunoSEQ multiplex PCR; TCRdb holds only in-frame clones, not every one. The repertoire holds about 72,000 clones, with 84% as singletons. The count of this clone is one. Its antigen is unknown. The time point denotes: week 23, last vaccination. A 20-mer mutant IDH1 peptide at 300 ug was injected subcutaneously with topical imiquimod. The chain links TRBV18 to TRBJ2-3; D is uncertain. This receptor was obtained from a man between 18 and 29 years old with glioma. The starting material was PBMCs, obtained from a glioma patient whose treatment included an IDH1 peptide vaccine. DNA for the CDR3: TGTGCCAGCTCACCGGTAAAGAAGTATTTT. It translates to CASSPVKKYF.